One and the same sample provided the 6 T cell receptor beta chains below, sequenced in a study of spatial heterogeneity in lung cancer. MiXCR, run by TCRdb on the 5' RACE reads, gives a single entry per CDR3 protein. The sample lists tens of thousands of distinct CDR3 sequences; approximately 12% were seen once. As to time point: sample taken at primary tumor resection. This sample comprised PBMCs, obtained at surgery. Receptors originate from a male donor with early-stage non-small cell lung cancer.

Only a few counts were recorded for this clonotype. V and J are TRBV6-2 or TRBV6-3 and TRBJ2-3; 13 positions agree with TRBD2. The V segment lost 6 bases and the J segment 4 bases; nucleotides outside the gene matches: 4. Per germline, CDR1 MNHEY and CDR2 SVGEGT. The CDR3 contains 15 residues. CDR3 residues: CASRLAGGVPDTQYF. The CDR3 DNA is TGTGCCAGCAGACTAGCGGGAGGGGTTCCAGATACGCAGTATTTT.

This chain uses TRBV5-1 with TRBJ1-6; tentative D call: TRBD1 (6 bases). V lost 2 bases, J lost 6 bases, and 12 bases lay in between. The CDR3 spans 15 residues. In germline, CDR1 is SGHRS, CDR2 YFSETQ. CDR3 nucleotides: TGCGCCAGCAGCTTTTCTAGACAGGTTAATTCACCCCTCCACTTT. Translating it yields CASSFSRQVNSPLHF.

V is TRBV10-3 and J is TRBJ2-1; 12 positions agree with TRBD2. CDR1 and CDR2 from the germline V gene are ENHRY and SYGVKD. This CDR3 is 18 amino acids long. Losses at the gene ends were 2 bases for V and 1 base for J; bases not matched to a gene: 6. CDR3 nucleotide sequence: TGTGCCATCAGTGAGAGACGGACTAGCGGGACTTCCTACAATGAGCAGTTCTTC. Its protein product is CAISERRTSGTSYNEQFF.

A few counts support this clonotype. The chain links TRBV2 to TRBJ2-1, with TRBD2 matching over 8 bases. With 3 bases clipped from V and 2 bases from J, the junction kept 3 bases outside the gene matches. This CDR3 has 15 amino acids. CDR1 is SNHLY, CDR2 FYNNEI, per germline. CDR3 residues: CASSDGGGPYNEQFF. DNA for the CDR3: TGTGCCAGCAGTGACGGCGGGGGGCCCTACAATGAGCAGTTCTTC.

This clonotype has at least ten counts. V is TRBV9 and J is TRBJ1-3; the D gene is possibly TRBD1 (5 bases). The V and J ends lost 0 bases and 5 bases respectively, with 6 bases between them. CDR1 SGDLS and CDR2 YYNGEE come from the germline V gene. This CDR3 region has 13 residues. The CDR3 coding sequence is TGTGCCAGCAGCGTAGGGGGGAGAAACACCATATATTTT. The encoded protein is CASSVGGRNTIYF.

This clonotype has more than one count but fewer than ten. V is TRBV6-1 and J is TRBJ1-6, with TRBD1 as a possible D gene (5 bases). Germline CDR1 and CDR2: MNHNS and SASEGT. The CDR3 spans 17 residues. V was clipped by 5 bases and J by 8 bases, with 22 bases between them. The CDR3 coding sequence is TGTGCCAGCAGTCTGACAGAACCGAAAGACTACTATTCACCCCTCCACTTT. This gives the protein CASSLTEPKDYYSPLHF.